The 17 T cell receptor beta chains below come from one sample, sequenced in a study. TCRdb re-called the reads through MiXCR, storing one row per CDR3 protein. This table holds 12,000 to 15,000 distinct CDR3 sequences, about 38% found once. Material for sequencing was blood. These receptors all come from a human donor.

Judged by abundance, this clonotype is medium-sized. V usage is TRBV29-1 and J usage is TRBJ1-5; D is undetermined. The CDR3 extends over 13 amino acids. Trimming removed 4 bases from V and 6 bases from J, with 13 bases in between. CDR1 and CDR2 from the germline V gene are SQVTM and ANQGSEA. CDR3 protein: CSVGEMGGQPQHF. In DNA form, the CDR3 reads TGCAGCGTTGGGGAAATGGGAGGTCAGCCCCAGCATTTT.

This chain links TRBV28 with TRBJ2-3; D remains ambiguous. The V end was cut by 8 bases, the J end by 12 bases, with 6 bases between. CDR3 size: 8 residues. From germline, CDR1 is MDHEN and CDR2 SYDVKM. The chain's CDR3 is CASRTQYF. CDR3 nucleotide sequence: TGTGCCAGCCGGACCCAGTATTTT.

V gene TRBV4-2 combines with J gene TRBJ2-2, with D possibly TRBD2 on 6 matching bases. Between the trimmed V and J ends, which lost 1 base and 5 bases, there was a span of 26 bases. The CDR3 loop spans 20 amino acids. Germline CDR1 and CDR2: LGHNA and YNFKEQ. The CDR3 sequence: CASSQGVGREITLRTGELFF. CDR3 coding DNA: TGTGCCAGCAGCCAAGGGGTTGGGCGGGAAATTACCCTTAGGACCGGGGAGCTGTTTTTT.

This chain uses TRBV14 with TRBJ1-4, with D possibly TRBD1 on 6 matching bases. Trimming cost V 1 base and J 6 bases, with 12 bases left between them. The germline V gene encodes CDR1 SGHDN and CDR2 FVKESK. The CDR3 loop spans 15 amino acids. Here the CDR3 DNA reads TGTGCCAGCAGCCAAGTGAGGGGGTTCGATGAAAAACTGTTTTTT. Its translation is CASSQVRGFDEKLFF.

This clonotype was seen repeatedly, ten times or more. The chain couples TRBV4-3 to TRBJ1-3; 8 bases are a match to TRBD1. CDR3 length: 15 amino acids. Germline CDR1 and CDR2: LGHNA and YSLEER. J lost 3 bases, V lost 3 bases, and 4 bases had no gene match. The CDR3 bases are TGCGCCAGCAGCCAGCAGGGGGCTAGTGGAAACACCATATATTTT. As protein: CASSQQGASGNTIYF.

The chain is built from TRBV20-1 and TRBJ2-1; TRBD1 matches at 8 bases. CDR1 DFQATT and CDR2 SNEGSKA come from the germline V gene (reference sequence). V lost 4 bases to trimming and J lost 8 bases; unmatched junction nucleotides: 7. The CDR3 runs to 13 residues. The DNA of the CDR3 is TGCAGTGCTACCGAGGACAGGGACTATGAGCAGTTCTTC. Its protein product is CSATEDRDYEQFF.

CDR3 sequence (DNA): TGTGCCTGGAGTGTACAGGGAAGAGATACGCAGTTCTTC. It translates to CAWSVQGRDTQFF. This chain joins TRBV30 and TRBJ2-1; D perhaps matches TRBD1 (6 bases). The CDR3 runs 13 residues. Per the germline V gene, CDR1 is GTSNPN and CDR2 is SVGIG (reference sequence). V gave up 0 bases and J gave up 12 bases, with 15 bases separating them.

The chain combines TRBV18 with TRBJ1-1; TRBD1 matches 7 bases. The length of the CDR3 is 14 residues. Per the germline V gene, CDR1 is KGHSH and CDR2 is LQKENI. After removal of 4 bases from V and 7 bases from J, the junction contained 9 bases not matched to a gene. The CDR3 sequence is CASSRSSRGSEAFF. CDR3 nucleotide sequence: TGTGCCAGCTCACGGTCGTCCAGGGGGAGTGAAGCTTTCTTT.

The genes are TRBV4-2 and TRBJ2-1; no clear D gene. The ends were cut back, 1 base at V and 2 bases at J, with 12 bases in the middle. CDR1 and CDR2 (germline): LGHNA, YNFKEQ. The CDR3 is 16 residues long. The CDR3 region has the DNA TGTGCCAGCAGCCAAGGACGGAATGAGGCCTACAATGAGCAGTTCTTC. Protein: CASSQGRNEAYNEQFF.

The chain joins TRBV4-3 to TRBJ1-2; D might be TRBD1 (6 bases). The V end lost 0 bases, the J end lost 8 bases, and 10 bases lay between the germline ends. The CDR3 runs 13 residues. CDR1 and CDR2 (germline): LGHNA, YSLEER. In nucleotides, the CDR3 is TGCGCCAGCAGCCAAGAACCGGGACAAGGCTACACCTTC. Residues: CASSQEPGQGYTF.

This clonotype was seen repeatedly, ten times or more. The chain has TRBV4-2 and TRBJ2-1, with 8 bases lining up with TRBD1. V dropped 3 bases and J dropped 4; count of bases not matched to a gene: 2. Germline CDR1 LGHNA, CDR2 YNFKEQ. The CDR3 length is 14 residues. CDR3 sequence reads: CASSQTGVYNEQFF. The CDR3 nucleotides are TGTGCCAGCAGCCAGACAGGGGTGTACAATGAGCAGTTCTTC.

Ten or more counts support this clonotype. The chain uses TRBV14 and TRBJ2-2; tentatively, D is TRBD1 (6 bases). The CDR3 covers 16 residues. The germline CDR1 and CDR2 sequences are SGHDN and FVKESK. V lost 5 bases and J lost 6, with 19 bases in between. CDR3 protein: CASSTLETGDSGELFF. The CDR3, as DNA: TGTGCCAGCAGCACCCTAGAGACAGGAGACTCCGGGGAGCTGTTTTTT.

The rearrangement uses TRBV29-1 and TRBJ2-7, with D possibly TRBD2 on 6 matching bases. The germline V gene encodes CDR1 SQVTM and CDR2 ANQGSEA. The CDR3 sequence is 11 residues long. The V gene lost 1 base and the J gene lost 6 bases, with 7 bases spanning the gap. In DNA, the CDR3 is TGCAGCGTTGAAGGCGGGATCGAGCAGTACTTC. As protein: CSVEGGIEQYF.

Details on this clonotype: The CDR3 does not end in the conserved phenylalanine or tryptophan, so this is likely a read error. No DNA is shown, since the ends of the CDR3 on it are uncertain; the CDR3 is the one TCRdb lists. This rearrangement joins TRBV4-3 to TRBJ2-7. The CDR3 has 8 residues if both end residues are counted. The germline V gene encodes CDR1 LGHNA and CDR2 YSLEER. The CDR3: CASSQDSI.

This clonotype is medium-sized (0.01 to 0.1%) in the sample. The V gene is TRBV4-2, the J gene TRBJ2-1, with D unclear. The CDR3 spans 17 residues. The germline V gene has CDR1 LGHNA and CDR2 YNFKEQ. V lost 4 bases and J lost 2, with 18 bases in between. CDR3 protein: CASSLRHGGGTYNEQFF. CDR3 DNA sequence: TGTGCCAGCAGCCTAAGACACGGTGGTGGCACCTACAATGAGCAGTTCTTC.

This clonotype has a handful of counts. This chain uses TRBV4-3 with TRBJ1-4; no firm D call. This CDR3 has 15 residues. Germline loops: CDR1 LGHNA, CDR2 YSLEER. Trimming shortened V by 4 bases and J by 8 bases, and 17 bases separated the two germline ends. The CDR3 sequence is CASSPYTMTREKLFF. In nucleotides, the CDR3 is TGCGCCAGCAGCCCCTACACGATGACCCGAGAAAAACTGTTTTTT.

Sample share makes this clonotype medium-sized. The chain recombines TRBV29-1 with TRBJ2-7; 10 bases map to TRBD1. V shed 4 bases, J shed 4 bases, and the junction held 1 base outside the gene matches. The CDR3 totals 12 residues. In germline, CDR1 is SQVTM, CDR2 ANQGSEA. CDR3: CSVAGQGYEQYF. The CDR3 nucleotides read TGCAGCGTTGCGGGACAGGGGTACGAGCAGTACTTC.